The 7 T cell receptor beta chains reported below all come from one sample, sequenced in a study of blood T cell repertoires in COVID-19. TCRdb's copy holds only in-frame clones and misses some; the assay was immunoSEQ multiplex PCR. The data show roughly 450,000 clones, about 92% seen once. Sequences were obtained from PBMCs or T cells enriched from blood (not recorded which). The source of these receptors is a man in his late teens or twenties who had recovered from COVID-19.

This clone was seen just once. V and J are TRBV13 and TRBJ2-1, with 10 bases lining up with TRBD2. The CDR3 has 16 residues. Losses at the gene ends were 0 bases for V and 5 bases for J; bases not matched to a gene: 4. Germline V gene sequence: CDR1 PRHDT, CDR2 FYEKMQ (reference sequence). CDR3 nucleotides: TGTGCCAGCAGCTTAGGGGGACTAGCGTGGGACAATGAGCAGTTCTTC. Translated, it gives CASSLGGLAWDNEQFF.

This clone was recorded once. The genes are TRBV5-5 and TRBJ1-2; the match to TRBD1 covers 8 bases. This CDR3 region has 15 residues. Germline CDR1 reads SGHKS; CDR2 reads YYEKEE (reference sequence). V dropped 6 bases and J dropped 2; count of bases not matched to a gene: 9. In DNA form, the CDR3 reads TGTGCCAGCAATCTGGCAGGGGGCGAAAACTATGGCTACACCTTC. This codes for CASNLAGGENYGYTF.

The chain employs TRBV27 and TRBJ2-3, with 9 bases identical to TRBD1. V dropped 3 bases and J dropped 2; count of bases not matched to a gene: 3. The germline V gene encodes CDR1 MNHEY and CDR2 SMNVEV (reference sequence). This CDR3 spans 15 amino acids. The DNA for the CDR3 is TGTGCCAGCAGTTTCCGGACAGGGGACACAGATACGCAGTATTTT. Protein sequence: CASSFRTGDTDTQYF.

This rearrangement joins TRBV5-1 to TRBJ2-7; 10 bases are a match to TRBD2. This CDR3 has 15 residues. Germline CDR1 is SGHRS and CDR2 is YFSETQ. Unmatched junction bases numbered 5, after V lost 1 base and J lost 4 bases. This CDR3 reads CASSLTSGNVYEQYF. CDR3 nucleotides: TGCGCCAGCAGCTTGACTAGCGGGAACGTTTACGAGCAGTACTTC. Full variable domain (remainder filled in from reference TRBV5-1 and TRBJ2-7): KAGVTQTPRYLIKTRGQQVTLSCSPISGHRSVSWYQQTPGQGLQFLFEYFSETQRNKGNFPGRFSGRQFSNSRSEMNVSTLELGDSALYLCASSLTSGNVYEQYFGPGTRLTVT.

The chain carries TRBV5-4 and TRBJ2-1; TRBD2 aligns across 10 bases. The trim removed 4 bases at V and 7 bases at J, leaving 14 bases unmatched. Per the germline V gene, CDR1 is SGHNT and CDR2 is YYREEE (reference sequence). CDR3 length: 17 amino acids. In DNA form, the CDR3 reads TGTGCCAGCAGCCCGGACTCGGGGACTAGCGTCTGGAATGAGCAGTTCTTC. Its translation: CASSPDSGTSVWNEQFF.

The V call is TRBV27, the J call TRBJ2-1; D is uncertain. Germline V gene sequence: CDR1 MNHEY, CDR2 SMNVEV (reference sequence). V shed 2 bases and J shed 6 bases, with 11 bases lying between them. This CDR3 region has 14 residues. The CDR3 DNA is TGTGCCAGCAGTTTAGGGCCAAATTTCAATGAGCAGTTCTTC. It translates to CASSLGPNFNEQFF.

This chain joins TRBV10-3 and TRBJ2-1; TRBD2 aligns across 13 bases. The germline V gene has CDR1 ENHRY and CDR2 SYGVKD. V trimming: 6 bases; J trimming: 8 bases; junction bases outside the gene matches: 4. The CDR3 extends over 14 amino acids. The CDR3 loop is CAISWTSGSDEQFF. CDR3 coding DNA: TGTGCCATCAGCTGGACTAGCGGGAGCGATGAGCAGTTCTTC.